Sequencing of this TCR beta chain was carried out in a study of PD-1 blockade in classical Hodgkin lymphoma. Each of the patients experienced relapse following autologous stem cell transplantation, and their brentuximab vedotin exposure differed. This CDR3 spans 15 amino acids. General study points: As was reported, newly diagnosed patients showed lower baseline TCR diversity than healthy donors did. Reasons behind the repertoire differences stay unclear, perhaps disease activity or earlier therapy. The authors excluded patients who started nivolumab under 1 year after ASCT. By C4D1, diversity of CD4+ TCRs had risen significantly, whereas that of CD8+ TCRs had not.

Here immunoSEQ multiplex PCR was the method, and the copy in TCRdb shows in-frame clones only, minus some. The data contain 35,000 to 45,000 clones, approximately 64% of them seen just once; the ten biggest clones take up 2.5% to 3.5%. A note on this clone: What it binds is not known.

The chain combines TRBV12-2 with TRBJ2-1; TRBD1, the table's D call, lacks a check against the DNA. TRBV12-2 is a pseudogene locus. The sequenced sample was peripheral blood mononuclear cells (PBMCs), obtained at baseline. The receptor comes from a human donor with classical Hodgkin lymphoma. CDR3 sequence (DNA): TGTGCAAGTCGGGGATGGCAGGGTTTGTCCAATGAGCAGTTCTTC. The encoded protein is CASRGWQGLSNEQFF.